The entry that follows covers one TCR beta chain sequence. This clone's antigen is unknown. Per-base qualities were not stored, and no clone one base away is much larger. This sample was taken from a study of monozygotic twins with cystic fibrosis (dated by TCRdb to about 2021). At the level of the whole study: Barcoded libraries were made from around 3.2 micrograms of fragmented DNA using about 14 PCR cycles. Data for three of the twin pairs had been reported previously in another context. To gauge how much genetics shapes V and J gene usage, the researchers compared TCR beta repertoires both within and across 16 monozygotic twin pairs who have cystic fibrosis. Twins were ranked among approximately 1,100 cohort participants for weight-for-height and FEVPerc (FEV1 disease centile) on the day of blood sampling. Ten female and six male twin pairs, aged roughly 2.0 to 40 years (median roughly 9.3 years) and mostly children and adolescents, were included in the cohort. Study-wide findings and limitations: Simpson clonality was generally low (median approximately 0.0091), suggesting a naive-dominated repertoire, with higher clonality in the most severely affected patients. The cohort was small, and no association was found between shared CDR3 numbers and age, concordance or disease severity. In 13 of 16 pairs, V gene usage most closely resembled the co-twin's, and the same held for J usage in 8 of 16 pairs, a pattern suggesting genetic constraints. Significantly higher nucleotide-identical clonotype sharing was observed within monozygotic CF twin pairs than between unrelated CF individuals (P = 0.000026, Mann-Whitney).

The twin pairs came from the European Cystic Fibrosis Twin and Sibling Study Cohort, which recruited patients from 150 or so CF clinics across 14 European countries. Zygosity and CFTR genotype were confirmed in-house, and zygosity was tested by multiplex PCR of nine short tandem repeat loci. Each twin gave a peripheral blood sample, and clinical parameters were documented on that same day of blood sampling. Genomic DNA was isolated from peripheral blood cells with phenol/chloroform and kept in TE buffer at 4 degrees C. Following the manufacturer's instructions, TCR beta CDR3 regions were amplified by multiplex PCR with the immunoSEQ immune profiling system. Sequencing was performed on an Illumina NextSeq system. The paper's data handling went like this. Sequence data were processed on the immunoSEQ Analyzer platform, and clonality was computed as the square root of Simpson's index of productive rearrangements. Similarity in V and J usage was quantified by Jensen-Shannon distance, and CDR3 generation probabilities were calculated with OLGA. Shared CDR3 sequences were searched in the immuneACCESS database (August 2020) and in VDJdb (December 2020). The table comes from immuneACCESS by way of TCRdb, which keeps in-frame sequences with V and J called. Part of the clones is missing from these tables; in studies checked, under half for an unresolved V gene and the rest for unknown reasons. V, J and clone size reflect that table, while D and trimming were determined from the DNA. For this sample there are tens of thousands of clones; 96% appear just once. Of the sample, around 3% falls within the top ten clones.

The CDR3 measures 15 amino acids from cysteine to phenylalanine. This entry keeps only the CDR3 DNA: 45 bases, framed from base 1. The CDR1 and CDR2 encoded by the germline V gene are KGHSH and LQKENI. After removal of 3 bases from V and 2 bases from J, the junction retains 6 bases not matched to a gene. The sample consisted of blood. Here the chain combines TRBV18 and TRBJ2-7; a stretch of 8 junction bases matches TRBD2. This clonotype was sampled from a girl aged 2-10 years with cystic fibrosis. The bases are TGTGCCAGCTCACCTTCTGGCGGGAGGACCTACGAGCAGTACTTC. This sequence encodes CASSPSGGRTYEQYF.